These 15 T cell receptor beta chains share one sample of origin, sequenced in a study of cytomegalovirus exposure and HLA in healthy donors. The PCR employed 60 Vbeta primers together with 13 Jbeta primers. The assay was immunoSEQ multiplex PCR, and TCRdb's table has in-frame clones only and misses some. The data hold roughly 100,000 clones, with roughly 70% observed a single time. Sequences were obtained from PBMCs. These receptors came from a male donor in good health and CMV-seropositive.

This chain uses TRBV7-2 with TRBJ2-3; D unclear. This CDR3 is 14 amino acids long. CDR1 and CDR2 (germline): SGHTA, FQGNSA. Trimming stripped 0 bases from V and 0 bases from J, with 4 bases between. CDR3 region: CASSLAASTDTQYF. CDR3 in DNA: TGTGCCAGCAGCTTAGCGGCTAGCACAGATACGCAGTATTTT. The whole variable domain, remainder taken from reference TRBV7-2 and TRBJ2-3, is GAGVSQSPSNKVTEKGKDVELRCDPISGHTALYWYRQSLGQGLEFLIYFQGNSAPDKSGLPSDRFSAERTGGSVSTLTIQRTQQEDSAVYLCASSLAASTDTQYFGPGTRLTVL.

The chain recombines TRBV18 with TRBJ2-7, with TRBD2 matching 7 bases. CDR3 length: 15 amino acids. Per germline, CDR1 KGHSH and CDR2 LQKENI. Losses at the gene ends were 6 bases for V and 3 bases for J; bases not matched to a gene: 11. The CDR3 DNA reads TGTGCCAGCTCGCCTCTTAGCGGGCCCCTCTACGAGCAGTACTTC. This codes for CASSPLSGPLYEQYF.

J is TRBJ2-7 and V is TRBV28, with TRBD2 as a possible D gene (6 bases). The V and J ends lost 6 bases and 0 bases respectively, with 12 bases between them. CDR3 length: 14 residues. Germline V gene sequence: CDR1 MDHEN, CDR2 SYDVKM. The CDR3 DNA is TGTGCCAGCAGGCCCGCCGGGGGCTCCTACGAGCAGTACTTC. As protein: CASRPAGGSYEQYF.

The J gene is TRBJ2-1, the V gene TRBV9; 8 bases match TRBD2. The CDR3 has 15 amino acids. V shed 3 bases and J 5 bases; nucleotides not matched to a gene: 7. CDR1 and CDR2 (germline): SGDLS, YYNGEE. Here the CDR3 DNA reads TGTGCCAGCAGCGCCGCCCCGACTAGCGACAATGAGCAGTTCTTC. It encodes CASSAAPTSDNEQFF.

The gene calls are TRBV9 and TRBJ1-3; a weak D match, TRBD1 (6 bases). Germline V gives CDR1 SGDLS, CDR2 YYNGEE. CDR3 length equals 14 residues. Trimming left V 3 bases short and J 0 bases short, with 7 bases between. CDR3 amino acids: CASSGRGSGNTIYF. In DNA form, the CDR3 reads TGTGCCAGCAGCGGCAGGGGCTCTGGAAACACCATATATTTT. Together with reference TRBV9 and TRBJ1-3, the CDR3 gives the full variable domain: DSGVTQTPKHLITATGQRVTLRCSPRSGDLSVYWYQQSLDQGLQFLIQYYNGEERAKGNILERFSAQQFPDLHSELNLSSLELGDSALYFCASSGRGSGNTIYFGEGSWLTVV.

V is TRBV30 and J is TRBJ1-6, with no clear D. Germline V gene sequence: CDR1 GTSNPN, CDR2 SVGIG (reference sequence). The V end lost 0 bases, the J end lost 8 bases, and 14 bases lay between the germline ends. This CDR3 has 15 residues. The CDR3 region is CAWSVLGLGHSPLHF. CDR3 nucleotide sequence: TGTGCCTGGAGTGTACTTGGACTCGGGCATTCACCCCTCCACTTT.

The genes are TRBV11-2 and TRBJ1-3; 7 bases align to TRBD1. Germline V CDR1 and CDR2: SGHAT, FQNNGV. The CDR3 has 15 amino acids. The V and J ends lost 0 bases and 3 bases, in that order; junction bases with no gene match: 2. The CDR3 DNA reads as TGTGCCAGCAGCTTAGAACAGGGGAATGGAAACACCATATATTTT. It translates to CASSLEQGNGNTIYF.

To note about this clone: This CDR3 is also generated by other DNA sequences in the sample. CDR3 sequence reads: CASSIGQLYGYTF. The CDR3 nucleotides read TGTGCCAGTAGTATTGGCCAGTTATATGGCTACACCTTC. The chain carries TRBV19 and TRBJ1-2, with D unresolved. The germline V gene has CDR1 LNHDA and CDR2 SQIVND (reference sequence). The CDR3 spans 13 residues. The ends were cut back, 3 bases at V and 5 bases at J, with 10 bases in the middle. Based on the CDR3 plus reference TRBV19 and TRBJ1-2, the full variable domain is DGGITQSPKYLFRKEGQNVTLSCEQNLNHDAMYWYRQDPGQGLRLIYYSQIVNDFQKGDIAEGYSVSREKKESFPLTVTSAQKNPTAFYLCASSIGQLYGYTFGSGTRLTVV.

This clone was detected only a few times. The chain uses TRBV2 and TRBJ2-5; the match to TRBD1 covers 7 bases. CDR1 and CDR2 (germline): SNHLY, FYNNEI. The CDR3 has 14 residues. V lost 6 bases, J lost 5 bases, and 9 bases stayed unmatched. CDR3 in DNA: TGTGCCAGCAGGAAAGACAGGGCTTGGGAGACCCAGTACTTC. Translation gives CASRKDRAWETQYF.

The chain joins TRBV6-6 to TRBJ2-7; 7 bases map to TRBD1. Germline V lookup: CDR1 MNHNY, CDR2 SVGAGI (reference sequence). There are 11 residues in the CDR3. V dropped 8 bases and J dropped 5; count of bases not matched to a gene: 3. The DNA of the CDR3 is TGTGCCAGCCACAGGGGCCACGAGCAGTACTTC. It is translated as CASHRGHEQYF.

The rearrangement uses TRBV5-4 and TRBJ1-5; TRBD1 matches 8 bases. The ends lost 4 bases at V and 2 bases at J; junction bases unmatched: 8. The germline V gene has CDR1 SGHNT and CDR2 YYREEE (reference sequence). The CDR3 runs 16 residues. CDR3 nucleotide sequence: TGTGCCAGCAGCGTTGGGGCGGGACAGGGCAATCAGCCCCAGCATTTT. Translated, it gives CASSVGAGQGNQPQHF. The full variable domain, its missing parts supplied by reference TRBV5-4 and TRBJ1-5, is ETGVTQSPTHLIKTRGQQVTLRCSSQSGHNTVSWYQQALGQGPQFIFQYYREEENGRGNFPPRFSGLQFPNYSSELNVNALELDDSALYLCASSVGAGQGNQPQHFGDGTRLSIL.

The gene calls are TRBV7-8 and TRBJ1-4; 9 bases fit TRBD1. CDR3 size: 15 residues. Per germline, CDR1 SGHVS and CDR2 FQNEAQ. V lost 5 bases to trimming and J lost 8 bases; unmatched junction nucleotides: 9. The CDR3 region has the DNA TGTGCCAGCAGCACACACGGGACAGGGCCGGAAAAACTGTTTTTT. Amino acids: CASSTHGTGPEKLFF.

J is TRBJ2-3 and V is TRBV28; 7 positions match TRBD2. The length of the CDR3 is 18 residues. Looked up from germline, CDR1 is MDHEN and CDR2 is SYDVKM. J lost 0 bases, V lost 4 bases, and 13 bases had no gene match. The CDR3 DNA follows: TGTGCCAGCAGTTGGGGGACTACGGGAGCCAGGAGCACAGATACGCAGTATTTT. Translated, it gives CASSWGTTGARSTDTQYF.

The chain has TRBV6-6 and TRBJ1-1, with TRBD1 matching over 9 bases. This CDR3 contains 14 residues. Germline CDR1 MNHNY, CDR2 SVGAGI (reference sequence). Trimming removed 2 bases from V and 10 bases from J; junction bases left unmatched: 8. CDR3 in amino acids: CASSYGGQGNGAFF. In DNA form, the CDR3 reads TGTGCCAGCAGTTACGGAGGACAGGGGAATGGAGCTTTCTTT.

The chain employs TRBV2 and TRBJ2-5; D may be TRBD2 (6 bases). The DNA matches TRBJ2-7 better at its end, which makes the J call doubtful. CDR3 length: 14 amino acids. Germline-derived CDR1 and CDR2 are SNHLY and FYNNEI. CDR3 in amino acids: CASAPAGPSYEQYF. For the CDR3, the DNA is TGTGCCAGCGCCCCAGCGGGTCCCTCCTACGAGCAGTACTTC.